This T cell receptor (beta chain) was documented in a study of CD8 T cells in Susac syndrome. Study outcomes and limitations: Regarding the TCR sequencing and HLA analysis, the study admitted that a relatively small number of individuals were involved.

A remark on this clonotype: Its antigen is unknown.

CD8+ and CD4+ T cells taken from blood had their TCR beta sequenced. The CD8+ and CD4+ T cells were isolated magnetically using a negative isolation approach, whereas the TEMRA cells were enriched by FACS. Per the germline V gene, CDR1 is LNHDA and CDR2 is SQIVND (reference sequence). Trimming took 3 bases from V and 1 from J, leaving 12 bases between them. The CDR3 extends over 15 amino acids. cDNA came from about 0.5 to 1 ug RNA primed by random hexamers. Amplification of TCR beta CDR3 across 54 Vbeta and 13 Jbeta was performed with immunoSEQ multiplex PCR. TCRdb used MiXCR to reprocess the immunoSEQ multiplex PCR reads, holding one entry per CDR3 protein. The table lists 150,000 to 200,000 distinct CDR3 sequences, 95% of them singletons, with 0.093% in the top ten.

This TCR was recovered from a human donor with multiple sclerosis. The chain recombines TRBV19 with TRBJ1-1; maybe TRBD1 (5 bases). The sample consisted of CD4+ T cells from PBMCs. CDR3 loop: CASSIVQGENTEAFF. The CDR3 coding sequence is TGTGCCAGTAGTATTGTCCAGGGAGAGAACACTGAAGCTTTCTTT.